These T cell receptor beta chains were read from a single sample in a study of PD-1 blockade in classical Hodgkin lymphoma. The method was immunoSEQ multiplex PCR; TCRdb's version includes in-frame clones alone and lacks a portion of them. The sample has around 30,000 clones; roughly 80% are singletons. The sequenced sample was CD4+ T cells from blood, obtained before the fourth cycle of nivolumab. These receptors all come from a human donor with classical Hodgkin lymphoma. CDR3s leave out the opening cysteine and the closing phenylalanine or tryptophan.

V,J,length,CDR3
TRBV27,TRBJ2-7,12,ASSPDRGDREQY
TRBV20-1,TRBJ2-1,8,SAKKGEQF
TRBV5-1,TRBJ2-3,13,ASSLLEGNTDTQY
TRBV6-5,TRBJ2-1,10,ASRKTGKEQF
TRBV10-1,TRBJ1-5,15,ASSETRGQGGNQPQH
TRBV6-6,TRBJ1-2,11,ASSGQEGYGYT
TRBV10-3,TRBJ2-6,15,AIRLTGGSSGANVLT
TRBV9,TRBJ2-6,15,ASSVAPQGIGANVLT
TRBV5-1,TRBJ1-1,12,ASSGGQGSTEAF
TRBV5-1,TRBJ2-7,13,ASRVDRTGTGEQY
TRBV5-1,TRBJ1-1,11,ASSLGMNTEAF